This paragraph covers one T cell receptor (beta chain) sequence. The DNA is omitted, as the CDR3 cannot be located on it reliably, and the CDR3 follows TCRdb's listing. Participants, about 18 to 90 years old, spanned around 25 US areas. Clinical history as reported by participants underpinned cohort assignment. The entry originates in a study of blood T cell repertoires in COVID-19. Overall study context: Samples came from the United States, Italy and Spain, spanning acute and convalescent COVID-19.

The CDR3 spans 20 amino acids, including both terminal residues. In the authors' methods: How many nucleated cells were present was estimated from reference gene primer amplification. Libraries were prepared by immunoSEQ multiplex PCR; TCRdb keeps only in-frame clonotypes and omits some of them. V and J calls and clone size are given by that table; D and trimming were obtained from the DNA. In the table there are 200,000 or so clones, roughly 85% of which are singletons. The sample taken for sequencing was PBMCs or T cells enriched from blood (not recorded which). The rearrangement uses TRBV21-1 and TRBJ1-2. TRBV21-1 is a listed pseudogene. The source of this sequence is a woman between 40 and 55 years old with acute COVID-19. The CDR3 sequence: CASSKGVGVGTQNTPYGYTF.